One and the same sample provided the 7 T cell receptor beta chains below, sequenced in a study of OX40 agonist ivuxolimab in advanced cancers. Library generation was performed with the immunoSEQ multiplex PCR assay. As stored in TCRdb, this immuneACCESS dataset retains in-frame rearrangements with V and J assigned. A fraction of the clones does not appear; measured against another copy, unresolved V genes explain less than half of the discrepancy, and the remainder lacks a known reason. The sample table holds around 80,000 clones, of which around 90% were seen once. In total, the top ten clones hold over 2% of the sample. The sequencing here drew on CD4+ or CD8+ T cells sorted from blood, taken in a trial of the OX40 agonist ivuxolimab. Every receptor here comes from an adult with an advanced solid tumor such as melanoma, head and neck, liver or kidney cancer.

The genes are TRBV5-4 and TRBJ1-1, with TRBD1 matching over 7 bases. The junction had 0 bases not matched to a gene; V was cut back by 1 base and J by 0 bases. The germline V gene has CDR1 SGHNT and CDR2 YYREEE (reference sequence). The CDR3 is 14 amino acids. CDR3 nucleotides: TGTGCCAGCAGCTTGACAGGGGTGAACACTGAAGCTTTCTTT. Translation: CASSLTGVNTEAFF.

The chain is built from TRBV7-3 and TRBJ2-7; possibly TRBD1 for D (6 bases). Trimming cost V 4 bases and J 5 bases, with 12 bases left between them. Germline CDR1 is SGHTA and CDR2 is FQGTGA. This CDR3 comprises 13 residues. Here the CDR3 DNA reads TGTGCCAGCAGCTGGAACAGGGATAACGAGCAGTACTTC. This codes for CASSWNRDNEQYF.

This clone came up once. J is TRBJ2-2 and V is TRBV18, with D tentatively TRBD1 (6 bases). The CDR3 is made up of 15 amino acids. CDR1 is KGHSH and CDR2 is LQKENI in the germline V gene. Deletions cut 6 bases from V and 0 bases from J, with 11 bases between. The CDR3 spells CASSSGTPNTGELFF. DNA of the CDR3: TGTGCCAGCTCGTCCGGGACACCGAACACCGGGGAGCTGTTTTTT.

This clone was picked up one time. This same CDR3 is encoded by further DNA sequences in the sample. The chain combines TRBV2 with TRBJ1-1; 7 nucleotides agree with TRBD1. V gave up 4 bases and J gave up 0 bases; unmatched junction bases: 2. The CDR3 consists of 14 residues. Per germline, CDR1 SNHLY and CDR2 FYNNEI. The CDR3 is CASSGQGMNTEAFF. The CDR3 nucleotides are TGTGCCAGCAGTGGACAGGGAATGAACACTGAAGCTTTCTTT.

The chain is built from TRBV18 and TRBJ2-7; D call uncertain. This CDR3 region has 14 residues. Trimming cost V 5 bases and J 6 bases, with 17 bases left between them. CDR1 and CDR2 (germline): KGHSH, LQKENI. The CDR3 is CASSSNFFMGEQYF. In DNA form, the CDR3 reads TGTGCCAGCTCATCTAATTTCTTTATGGGCGAGCAGTACTTC.

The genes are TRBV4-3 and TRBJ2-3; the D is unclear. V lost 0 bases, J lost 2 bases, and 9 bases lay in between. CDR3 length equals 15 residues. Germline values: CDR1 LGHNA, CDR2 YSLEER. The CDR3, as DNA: TGCGCCAGCAGCCAAGATAGAACAGTCACAGATACGCAGTATTTT. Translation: CASSQDRTVTDTQYF.

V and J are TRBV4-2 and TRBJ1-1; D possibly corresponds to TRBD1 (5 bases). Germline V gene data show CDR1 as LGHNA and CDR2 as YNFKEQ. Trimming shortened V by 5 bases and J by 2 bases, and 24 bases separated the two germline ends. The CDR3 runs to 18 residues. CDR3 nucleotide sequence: TGTGCCAGCAGCAAAGCTGTGGGTGCAGGGAGCGAAAACACTGAAGCTTTCTTT. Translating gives CASSKAVGAGSENTEAFF.